This T cell receptor beta chain was retrieved from a study of T cell changes during pregnancy in multiple sclerosis. Germline assignment: CDR1 LNHDA and CDR2 SQIVND (reference sequence). The CDR3 sequence is 15 residues long. Notes on this clone: A read error may account for a junction end that differs from germline.

Assay used: immunoSEQ multiplex PCR; TCRdb lists only in-frame clones, some missing. Altogether about 85,000 clones are present, approximately 91% being singletons, with the ten largest covering roughly 2.5%. The V gene is TRBV19, the J gene TRBJ2-7; 10 nucleotides agree with TRBD1. This receptor was taken from a female donor with multiple sclerosis, enrolled in a pregnancy study. This sample comprised peripheral blood, obtained in the first trimester of pregnancy. The CDR3 region is CASSMAPGTGVYKHF. CDR3 sequence (DNA): TGTGCCAGTAGTATGGCACCCGGGACAGGGGTCTACAAACACTTC.